Listed here are 11 T cell receptor beta chains from one sample, sequenced in a study of T cell responses to AZD1222 COVID-19 vaccine. Here immunoSEQ multiplex PCR was the method, and the copy in TCRdb shows in-frame clones only, minus some. The profile shows around 45,000 clones, about nine tenths of them singletons. Sequencing was performed on peripheral blood, taken 28 days after the second AZD1222 dose. Receptors were obtained from an adult who received the AZD1222 COVID-19 vaccine.

The chain joins TRBV6-4 to TRBJ1-6; D perhaps matches TRBD1 (6 bases). Trimming removed 1 base at V and 16 bases at J, with 14 bases between. Germline-derived CDR1 and CDR2 are MRHNA and SNTAGT. This CDR3 has 13 amino acids. Written as DNA, the CDR3 is TGTGCCAGCAGTGACTTCGCCGGGACATCTCTCCACTTT. It encodes CASSDFAGTSLHF.

This sequence joins TRBV6-5 and TRBJ2-7, with TRBD2 matching 12 bases. The CDR3 sequence is 14 residues long. V was pared by 5 bases and J by 4 bases, with 3 bases of the junction left unmatched. The germline gives CDR1 MNHEY, CDR2 SVGAGI. The CDR3: CASSKTSGRYEQYF. Written as DNA, the CDR3 is TGTGCCAGCAGTAAGACTAGCGGGAGATACGAGCAGTACTTC.

This clone occurred once. The J gene is TRBJ1-1, the V gene TRBV5-6; D not certain. This CDR3 spans 15 amino acids. With 1 base removed from V and 2 bases from J, the gap between germline ends came to 12 bases. Germline CDR1 reads SGHDT; CDR2 reads YYEEEE. CDR3 amino acids: CASSLNRHPNTEAFF. CDR3 DNA sequence: TGTGCCAGCAGCTTGAATAGACACCCCAACACTGAAGCTTTCTTT. The full variable domain, its missing parts supplied by reference TRBV5-6 and TRBJ1-1, is DAGVTQSPTHLIKTRGQQVTLRCSPKSGHDTVSWYQQALGQGPQFIFQYYEEEERQRGNFPDRFSGHQFPNYSSELNVNALLLGDSALYLCASSLNRHPNTEAFFGQGTRLTVV.

The chain combines TRBV18 with TRBJ1-1, with no clear D. V was clipped by 3 bases and J by 0 bases, with 14 bases between them. CDR1 KGHSH and CDR2 LQKENI come from the germline V gene. CDR3 length: 16 amino acids. The CDR3 reads CASSPQLPSVNTEAFF. For the CDR3, the DNA is TGTGCCAGCTCACCCCAACTACCATCGGTGAACACTGAAGCTTTCTTT. Together with reference TRBV18 and TRBJ1-1, the CDR3 gives the full variable domain: NAGVMQNPRHLVRRRGQEARLRCSPMKGHSHVYWYRQLPEEGLKFMVYLQKENIIDESGMPKERFSAEFPKEGPSILRIQQVVRGDSAAYFCASSPQLPSVNTEAFFGQGTRLTVV.

The V gene is TRBV19, the J gene TRBJ2-1; perhaps TRBD1 as D (6 bases). CDR3 size: 14 residues. Germline V gives CDR1 LNHDA, CDR2 SQIVND (reference sequence). Between the trimmed V and J ends, which lost 7 bases and 10 bases, there was a span of 20 bases. The CDR3 nucleotides read TGTGCCAGTACCCCGGACAGAAGGAGCGGCGAGCAGTTCTTC. It yields the protein CASTPDRRSGEQFF.

This chain connects TRBV6-2 or TRBV6-3 to TRBJ1-1; unclear D gene. Germline V gene lookup returns CDR1 MNHEY and CDR2 SVGEGT. This CDR3 comprises 13 residues. The V gene lost 2 bases and the J gene lost 8 bases, with 12 bases spanning the gap. This CDR3 is CASSYIGSAEAFF. The CDR3 coding sequence is TGTGCCAGCAGTTACATCGGGAGCGCGGAAGCTTTCTTT.

V and J are TRBV29-1 and TRBJ2-2; D call uncertain. Germline-derived CDR1 and CDR2 are SQVTM and ANQGSEA. The CDR3 runs 10 residues. V was cut by 7 bases and J by 3 bases, with 3 bases left in between. In DNA, the CDR3 is TGCAGCGCCTACACCGGGGAGCTGTTTTTT. It is translated as CSAYTGELFF.

CDR3 DNA sequence: TGTGCCAGTAGTATCCCTTCGACTAGCGGACAAGAGACCCAGTACTTC. Residues: CASSIPSTSGQETQYF. The chain links TRBV19 to TRBJ2-5; 9 bases map to TRBD2. The CDR3 length is 16 residues. Germline values: CDR1 LNHDA, CDR2 SQIVND (reference sequence). The V segment lost 3 bases and the J segment 2 bases; nucleotides outside the gene matches: 7.

The chain carries TRBV5-8 and TRBJ2-3; D not resolved. Germline assignment: CDR1 SGHTS and CDR2 YDEGEE. CDR3 length: 16 amino acids. The V gene lost 0 bases and the J gene lost 3 bases, with 14 bases spanning the gap. CDR3 sequence (DNA): TGTGCCAGCAGCTTGGACGTCGGCGGTTTGACAGATACGCAGTATTTT. This translates into CASSLDVGGLTDTQYF.

This chain connects TRBV3-1 (or the pseudogene TRBV3-2) to TRBJ1-6; D remains unclear. The CDR3 is made up of 14 amino acids. In germline, CDR1 is LGHDT, CDR2 YNNKEL (reference sequence). The germline V and J ends were trimmed by 0 bases and 7 bases, with 7 bases remaining between them. The DNA for the CDR3 is TGTGCCAGCAGCCAAGACGGTATCAATTCACCCCTCCACTTT. Its translation is CASSQDGINSPLHF.

The J gene is TRBJ1-2, the V gene TRBV30; no firm D call. CDR1 is GTSNPN, CDR2 SVGIG, per germline (reference sequence). The V and J ends lost 6 bases and 2 bases respectively, with 7 bases between them. The CDR3 has 11 residues. CDR3 loop: CACGRNYGYTF. In DNA form, the CDR3 reads TGTGCCTGTGGACGGAACTATGGCTACACCTTC.